The entry below describes one T cell receptor (beta chain). The sample comes from a study of CD8 T cells in Susac syndrome. Peripheral blood CD8+ and CD4+ T cells were profiled by TCR beta sequencing. A quantity of about 0.5 to 1 ug RNA underwent reverse transcription using random hexamers. Amplification of TCR beta CDR3 by immunoSEQ multiplex PCR spanned 54 Vbeta and 13 Jbeta. One entry per CDR3 protein results from TCRdb running MiXCR on the immunoSEQ multiplex PCR reads. The sample lists approximately 300,000 distinct CDR3 sequences, around 91% occurring once. The source of this sequence is a human donor with multiple sclerosis. The specimen sequenced was CD8+ T cells from PBMCs.

The CDR3 DNA reads as TGTGCCAGCCACCGGGACATAGGGTACCAAGAGACCCAGTACTTC. As protein: CASHRDIGYQETQYF. The rearrangement links TRBV2 to TRBJ2-5; a possible D gene is TRBD1 (6 bases). The germline CDR1 and CDR2 sequences are SNHLY and FYNNEI. The V gene lost 8 bases and the J gene lost 0 bases, with 16 bases spanning the gap. This CDR3 spans 15 amino acids.